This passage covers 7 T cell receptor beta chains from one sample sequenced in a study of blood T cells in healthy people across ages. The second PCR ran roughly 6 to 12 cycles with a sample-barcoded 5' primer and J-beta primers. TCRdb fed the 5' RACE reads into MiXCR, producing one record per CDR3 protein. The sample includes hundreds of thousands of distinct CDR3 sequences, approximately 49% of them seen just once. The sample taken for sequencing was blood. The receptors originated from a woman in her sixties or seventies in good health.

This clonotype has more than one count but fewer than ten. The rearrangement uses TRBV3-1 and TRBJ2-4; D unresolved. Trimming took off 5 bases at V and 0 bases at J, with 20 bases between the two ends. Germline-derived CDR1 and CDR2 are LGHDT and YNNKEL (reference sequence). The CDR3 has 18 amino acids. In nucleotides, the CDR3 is TGTGCCAGCAGCTCCCGACGGAGCGAAACCCTAGCCAAAAACATTCAGTACTTC. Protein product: CASSSRRSETLAKNIQYF.

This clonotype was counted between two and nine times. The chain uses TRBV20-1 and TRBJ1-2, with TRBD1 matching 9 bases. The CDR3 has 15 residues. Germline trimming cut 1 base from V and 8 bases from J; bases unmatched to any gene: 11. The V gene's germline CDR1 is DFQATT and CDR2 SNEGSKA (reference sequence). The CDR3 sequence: CSARGLTGGAGGYTF. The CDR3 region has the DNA TGCAGTGCTAGAGGACTAACAGGGGGCGCCGGCGGCTACACCTTC.

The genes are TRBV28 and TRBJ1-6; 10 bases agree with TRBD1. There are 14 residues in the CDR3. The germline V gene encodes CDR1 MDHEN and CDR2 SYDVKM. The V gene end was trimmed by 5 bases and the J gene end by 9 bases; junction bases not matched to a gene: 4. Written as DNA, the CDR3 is TGTGCCAGCAGTCGACAGGGGGCCTTTTCACCCCTCCACTTT. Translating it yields CASSRQGAFSPLHF.

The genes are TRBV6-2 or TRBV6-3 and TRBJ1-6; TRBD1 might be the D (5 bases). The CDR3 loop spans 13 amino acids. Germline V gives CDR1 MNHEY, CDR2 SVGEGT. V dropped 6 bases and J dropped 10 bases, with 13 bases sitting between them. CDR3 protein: CASSRRDFSPLHF. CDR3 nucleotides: TGTGCCAGCAGCCGTAGGGACTTCTCACCCCTCCACTTT.

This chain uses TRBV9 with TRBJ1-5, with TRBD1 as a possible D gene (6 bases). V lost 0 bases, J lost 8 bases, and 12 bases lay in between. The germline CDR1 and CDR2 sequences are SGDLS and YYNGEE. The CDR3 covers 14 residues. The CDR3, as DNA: TGTGCCAGCAGCGTAGATGGGGGCCTTAAGCCCCAGCATTTT. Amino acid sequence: CASSVDGGLKPQHF.

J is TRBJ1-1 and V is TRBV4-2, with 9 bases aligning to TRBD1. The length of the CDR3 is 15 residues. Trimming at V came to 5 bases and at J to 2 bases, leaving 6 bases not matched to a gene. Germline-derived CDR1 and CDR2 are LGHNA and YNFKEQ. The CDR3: CASSTTGGSNTEAFF. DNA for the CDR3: TGTGCCAGCAGCACCACAGGGGGCAGCAACACTGAAGCTTTCTTT.

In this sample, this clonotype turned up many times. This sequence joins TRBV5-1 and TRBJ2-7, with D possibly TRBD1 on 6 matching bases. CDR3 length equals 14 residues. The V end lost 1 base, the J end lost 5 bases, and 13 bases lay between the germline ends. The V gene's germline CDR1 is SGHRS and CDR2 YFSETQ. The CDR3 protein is CASSLYQGTNEQYF. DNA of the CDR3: TGCGCCAGCAGCTTGTACCAGGGGACAAACGAGCAGTACTTC.